These 2 T cell receptor beta chains share one sample of origin, sequenced in a study of control samples from healthy donors and cancer patients (dated by TCRdb to about 2020). Libraries were prepared through the immunoSEQ multiplex PCR assay. What TCRdb holds here is the immuneACCESS table cut down to in-frame rearrangements. Part of the clones is not present; checked against another copy, under half of the missing clones reflect an unresolved V gene, and the others are unexplained. The sample data list approximately 100,000 clones, and approximately 78% of these were observed just once. The top ten clones comprise roughly 2% of the sample. Sequencing was done on a sample of blood. These receptors were taken from a man aged 55 to 70 in good health.

J is TRBJ2-2 and V is TRBV6-4, with 8 bases matching TRBD2. V shed 6 bases and J 5 bases; nucleotides not matched to a gene: 5. Germline V lookup: CDR1 MRHNA, CDR2 SNTAGT. The CDR3 has 14 amino acids. DNA of the CDR3: TGTGCCAGCAGCCAAAGCGGGAGTACCGGGGAGCTGTTTTTT. Residues: CASSQSGSTGELFF.

The rearrangement uses TRBV5-6 and TRBJ2-2, with D possibly being TRBD2 (6 bases). V lost 4 bases and J 4 bases, leaving 11 bases between the germline ends. Germline-derived CDR1 and CDR2 are SGHDT and YYEEEE. The CDR3 spans 14 residues. In DNA, the CDR3 is TGTGCCAGCAGCGGGAGGATTATCACCGGGGAGCTGTTTTTT. Translating gives CASSGRIITGELFF.